The 19 T cell receptor beta chains presented below share a single source sample, sequenced in a study of T cells after yellow fever vaccination (dated by TCRdb to about 2019). This specimen's treatment or condition label, interpreted: live attenuated yellow fever vaccine strain. Library preparation used 5' RACE. The sequencing machine was an Illumina HiSeq 2500. The public sequencing data were trimmed at Q25 with fastp and processed into clonotypes with MiXCR by TCRdb, which kept only in-frame beta chains. Merged by CDR3 protein, the rows form single entries marked with the most common genes and DNA. This sample gives 96,000 or so distinct CDR3 sequences in total; approximately 8.4% of them show up just once. Around 16% of the sample rests with the top ten. The input for sequencing was CD8+ T cells not binding an NS4B(214-222) dextramer, sorted from PBMCs, taken less than 16 days after the first yellow fever vaccination. According to the study, the label for this sample's cell subset or site signals: NS4B epitope dextramer-negative CD8 T cells. The receptors here all came from a man aged 18 to 30 who received the YFV17D yellow fever vaccine.

This clonotype was observed a few times. The chain recombines TRBV7-3 with TRBJ1-2, with 11 nucleotides matching TRBD1. The CDR3 sequence is 15 residues long. J gave up 7 bases and V 5 bases, and 9 bases lay outside the gene matches. CDR1 and CDR2 from the germline V gene are SGHTA and FQGTGA. The DNA for the CDR3 is TGTGCCAGCAGCCCACAGGGACAGGGGGTCCGTGGCTACACCTTC. Its translation: CASSPQGQGVRGYTF.

The rearrangement joins TRBV12-5 to TRBJ1-4, with D possibly being TRBD1 (5 bases). Per germline, CDR1 LGHNT and CDR2 FRNRAP. V lost 8 bases and J lost 7, with 20 bases in between. The CDR3 covers 15 residues. The CDR3 DNA reads TGTGCTAGTCAAGACTGGGACCACAGGCGTGAAAAACTGTTTTTT. Translated: CASQDWDHRREKLFF.

In its sample, this clonotype was seen many times. The chain employs TRBV5-1 and TRBJ1-6; D may be TRBD1 (5 bases). The CDR3 sequence is 15 residues long. Per the germline V gene, CDR1 is SGHRS and CDR2 is YFSETQ. Trimming pared 3 bases from V and 6 bases from J, leaving 13 bases between. This CDR3 is CASSSRRARNSPLHF. CDR3 bases: TGCGCCAGCAGCTCCCGCAGGGCCCGTAATTCACCCCTCCACTTT.

The rearrangement joins TRBV6-5 to TRBJ1-3, with D possibly TRBD1 on 5 matching bases. The germline CDR1 and CDR2 sequences are MNHEY and SVGAGI. The CDR3 contains 14 residues. Trimming stripped 2 bases from V and 8 bases from J, with 13 bases between. CDR3 DNA sequence: TGTGCCAGCAGTTACAGACAGCCCCCGGACACCATATATTTT. Translating gives CASSYRQPPDTIYF.

The chain is built from TRBV6-1 and TRBJ2-3; maybe TRBD2 (6 bases). CDR3 length: 13 amino acids. Germline lookup yields CDR1 MNHNS and CDR2 SASEGT. Trimming removed 7 bases from V and 6 bases from J, with 14 bases in between. The CDR3 sequence: CASMSAGSDTQYF. The CDR3 bases are TGTGCCAGCATGTCAGCGGGCTCTGATACGCAGTATTTT.

This clonotype was seen repeatedly, ten times or more. J is TRBJ2-3 and V is TRBV27; 9 bases map to TRBD2. The V gene end was trimmed by 2 bases and the J gene end by 0 bases; junction bases not matched to a gene: 3. The CDR3 runs 16 residues. Germline V CDR1 and CDR2: MNHEY, SMNVEV (reference sequence). CDR3 protein: CASSLLAGFSTDTQYF. CDR3 bases: TGTGCCAGCAGTTTACTAGCGGGGTTTAGCACAGATACGCAGTATTTT.

V is TRBV6-5 and J is TRBJ2-5; perhaps TRBD2 as D (5 bases). Germline V CDR1 and CDR2: MNHEY, SVGAGI. This CDR3 is built from 17 residues. V was cut by 4 bases and J by 1 base, with 19 bases left in between. In nucleotides, the CDR3 is TGTGCCAGCAGTTCTCCAAGGTCGCCGGGGAGCCAAGAGACCCAGTACTTC. Translated, it gives CASSSPRSPGSQETQYF.

There are a few counts of this clonotype. The chain employs TRBV29-1 and TRBJ2-3, with 13 bases identical to TRBD2. There are 17 residues in the CDR3. J was trimmed by 3 bases and V by 0 bases; bases with no gene match: 6. CDR1 is SQVTM, CDR2 ANQGSEA, per germline. CDR3 amino acids: CSVEDRPTSGGTDTQYF. As DNA, the CDR3 is TGCAGCGTTGAAGATCGGCCGACTAGCGGGGGGACAGATACGCAGTATTTT.

This clonotype has just a few counts. The chain carries TRBV4-3 and TRBJ2-7; D possibly uses TRBD1 or TRBD2 (5 bases each). V lost 0 bases and J lost 7, with 19 bases in between. CDR1 is LGHNA and CDR2 is YSLEER in the germline V gene. CDR3 size: 16 residues. The DNA of the CDR3 is TGCGCCAGCAGCCAAGATCGGGAAGGGGCCCCCGGGGAGCAGTACTTC. Translation: CASSQDREGAPGEQYF.

This clonotype has a handful of counts. Here the CDR3 reads CASRPLAGGDNEQFF. CDR3 DNA sequence: TGTGCCAGCAGGCCACTAGCGGGGGGGGACAATGAGCAGTTCTTC. The chain uses TRBV12-3 or TRBV12-4 and TRBJ2-1; 13 bases map to TRBD2. The CDR3 covers 15 residues. The V gene end was trimmed by 6 bases and the J gene end by 5 bases; junction bases not matched to a gene: 4.

The chain joins TRBV12-3 or TRBV12-4 to TRBJ2-6; 7 positions match TRBD1. With V trimmed by 5 bases and J by 2 bases, 3 bases remained unmatched. The CDR3 consists of 15 residues. The CDR3 nucleotides read TGTGCCAGCAGTGTGCAGGGGGCTGGGGCCAACGTCCTGACTTTC. Its translation: CASSVQGAGANVLTF.

The J gene is TRBJ2-1, the V gene TRBV7-2; tentatively, D is TRBD2 (6 bases). Per germline, CDR1 SGHTA and CDR2 FQGNSA. V was cut by 2 bases and J by 4 bases, with 15 bases left in between. This CDR3 spans 16 amino acids. CDR3 sequence (DNA): TGTGCCAGCAGCTTAAGGGATACCGGGAGATACAATGAGCAGTTCTTC. Amino acid sequence: CASSLRDTGRYNEQFF.

This clonotype was detected only a few times. This chain joins TRBV5-4 and TRBJ1-2; 9 nucleotides line up with TRBD1. V lost 3 bases and J lost 5; bases outside the gene matches: 5. The CDR3 length is 14 residues. The germline V gene has CDR1 SGHNT and CDR2 YYREEE (reference sequence). The CDR3 reads CASSSADRGYGYTF. The CDR3 DNA follows: TGTGCCAGCAGCTCCGCGGACAGGGGTTATGGCTACACCTTC. Full variable domain (remainder filled in from reference TRBV5-4 and TRBJ1-2): ETGVTQSPTHLIKTRGQQVTLRCSSQSGHNTVSWYQQALGQGPQFIFQYYREEENGRGNFPPRFSGLQFPNYSSELNVNALELDDSALYLCASSSADRGYGYTFGSGTRLTVV.

The V call is TRBV27, the J call TRBJ1-2, with 12 bases that match TRBD1. Germline CDR1 is MNHEY and CDR2 is SMNVEV (reference sequence). The CDR3 spans 15 residues. Losses at the gene ends were 4 bases for V and 6 bases for J; bases not matched to a gene: 6. This chain's CDR3 is CASSYTGTGGNGYTF. CDR3 DNA sequence: TGTGCCAGCAGTTATACCGGGACAGGGGGCAATGGCTACACCTTC.

In its sample, this clonotype was seen a few times. This sequence joins TRBV6-1 and TRBJ2-2; the match to TRBD2 covers 7 bases. The V segment lost 10 bases and the J segment 2 bases; nucleotides outside the gene matches: 4. CDR3 length equals 13 residues. Germline V CDR1 and CDR2: MNHNS, SASEGT. CDR3 DNA sequence: TGTGCCACAGCGGGACCAAACACCGGGGAGCTGTTTTTT. The encoded protein is CATAGPNTGELFF.

This clonotype was detected a few times. The chain couples TRBV19 to TRBJ1-5; 8 nucleotides agree with TRBD1. This CDR3 contains 15 residues. Trimming cost V 3 bases and J 1 base; bases outside gene matches: 2. CDR1 and CDR2 (germline): LNHDA, SQIVND (reference sequence). The CDR3 reads CASSIGQGSNQPQHF. In DNA, the CDR3 is TGTGCCAGTAGTATCGGACAGGGAAGCAATCAGCCCCAGCATTTT.

This rearrangement joins TRBV20-1 to TRBJ2-7; the D gene is possibly TRBD2 (5 bases). The germline gives CDR1 DFQATT, CDR2 SNEGSKA (reference sequence). V lost 2 bases to trimming and J lost 5 bases, with 7 bases between them. This CDR3 comprises 11 residues. This chain's CDR3 is CSARRRDEQYF. The CDR3 coding sequence is TGCAGTGCTAGAAGGCGGGACGAGCAGTACTTC.

CDR3 DNA sequence: TGTGCCAGCAGTTTATGGGGCGCAACCTCCTACAATGAGCAGTTCTTC. The encoded protein is CASSLWGATSYNEQFF. The chain carries TRBV28 and TRBJ2-1; D gene unclear. The CDR3 length is 16 residues. V was clipped by 0 bases and J by 0 bases, with 9 bases between them. Germline-derived CDR1 and CDR2 are MDHEN and SYDVKM.

This clonotype was counted only a few times. This sequence joins TRBV27 and TRBJ2-1, with a tentative D call TRBD2 (6 bases). Germline V CDR1 and CDR2: MNHEY, SMNVEV (reference sequence). The V gene lost 2 bases and the J gene lost 10 bases, with 18 bases spanning the gap. The CDR3 consists of 15 residues. For the CDR3, the DNA is TGTGCCAGCAGTTTAAGCAGCGGGCCAACACGGGAGCAGTTCTTC. This sequence encodes CASSLSSGPTREQFF.